This T cell receptor beta chain was retrieved from a study of shared clonotypes between healthy human individuals. Points from the study as a whole: Non-shared clonotypes had lower generation probabilities than clonotypes shared by all four sorted-subset donors.

The protocol was immunoSEQ multiplex PCR, while the TCRdb copy is restricted to in-frame clones and leaves out a portion. The table lists approximately 2.3 million clones, approximately 93% of them singletons, with under 0.45% in the top ten. None of the donors, who were healthy HIV-negative adults, had recently had acute infections or vaccinations. About this clone itself: Its target is not known.

The CDR3 totals 14 residues. Germline V gene data show CDR1 as SGHRS and CDR2 as YFSETQ. V dropped 4 bases and J dropped 2 bases, with 12 bases sitting between them. Sequenced material: naive CD4+ T cells from PBMCs. The sample's subset: CD45RA+ positively selected. This chain links TRBV5-1 with TRBJ1-1; D not certain. This TCR derives from a man in his late teens or twenties in good health. Some clones in this sample may be carry-over from other donors' samples. CDR3 sequence (DNA): TGCGCCAGCAGCGGCACAGCAGGCAACACTGAAGCTTTCTTT. It is translated as CASSGTAGNTEAFF.